What follows describes a single T cell receptor beta chain. Its target is not known. The CDR3 loop spans 12 amino acids. Between the trimmed V and J ends, which lost 5 bases and 3 bases, there was a span of 6 bases. Germline V gives CDR1 SGHAT, CDR2 FQNNGV. This entry is derived from a study of cytomegalovirus exposure and HLA in healthy donors. Broader study findings: With high specificity and sensitivity, the classifier reportedly diagnosed cytomegalovirus status. Reported findings show TCR beta sequences accurately forecast HLA-A and HLA-B alleles in most subjects.

A multiplex PCR was run with 60 Vbeta primers and 13 Jbeta primers. Sequencing used immunoSEQ multiplex PCR; TCRdb keeps in-frame clones, though not all of them. The sample consists of around 150,000 clones, around 83% of them appearing once. The chain combines TRBV11-2 with TRBJ2-3; D remains unclear. The clonotype comes from a man between 18 and 35 years old in good health and CMV-seropositive. The sample consisted of PBMCs. The DNA of the CDR3 is TGTGCCAGCAGCCAACAGACAGATACGCAGTATTTT. This sequence encodes CASSQQTDTQYF. Together with reference TRBV11-2 and TRBJ2-3, the CDR3 gives the full variable domain: EAGVAQSPRYKIIEKRQSVAFWCNPISGHATLYWYQQILGQGPKLLIQFQNNGVVDDSQLPKDRFSAERLKGVDSTLKIQPAKLEDSAVYLCASSQQTDTQYFGPGTRLTVL.